One sample yielded the 20 T cell receptor beta chains listed below, sequenced in a study of T cell clonality in common variable immunodeficiency. The table came from immunoSEQ multiplex PCR; TCRdb's copy has only in-frame clones and leaves some out. This sample has tens of thousands of clones, each found more than once. The sequenced material came from peripheral blood mononuclear cells. Source of these receptors: a person aged 18 to 70 in good health.

This clone was counted many times. From the germline J gene comes the end of the CDR3, since the read stops 3 residues before it. The genes are TRBV7-2 and TRBJ2-3; D remains ambiguous. The CDR3 covers 13 residues. Between the trimmed V and J ends, which lost 5 bases and 4 bases, there was a span of 10 bases. Germline CDR1 and CDR2: SGHTA and FQGNSA. The CDR3 bases that were read are TGTGCCAGCAGCCTGACGACTGCAGATACG. As protein: CASSLTTADT. The complete CDR3 protein is CASSLTTADTQYF. The variable domain in full, with the rest retrieved from reference TRBV7-2 and TRBJ2-3, is GAGVSQSPSNKVTEKGKDVELRCDPISGHTALYWYRQSLGQGLEFLIYFQGNSAPDKSGLPSDRFSAERTGGSVSTLTIQRTQQEDSAVYLCASSLTTADTQYFGPGTRLTVL.

This clone turned up a few times. From the germline J gene comes the end of the CDR3, since the read stops 3 residues before it. J is TRBJ1-2 and V is TRBV6-1, with unresolved D. Germline lookup yields CDR1 MNHNS and CDR2 SASEGT. CDR3 size: 11 residues. Partial CDR3 DNA: TGTGCCAGCAGTGATACAGATACC. Encoded protein: CASSDTDT. The whole CDR3 sequence reads CASSDTDTYTF.

This clone was counted ten times or more. The DNA ends 3 residues before the CDR3 does, and the rest of the CDR3 is filled in from the germline J gene. The chain uses TRBV7-8 and TRBJ2-4; D may be TRBD2 (5 bases). CDR1 is SGHVS, CDR2 FQNEAQ, per germline. CDR3 length equals 13 residues. The V end lost 1 base, the J end lost 6 bases, and 7 bases lay between the germline ends. The CDR3 DNA, read in part, is TGTGCCAGCAGCTTAGGAAGCGGAAACATT. It codes for CASSLGSGNI. The CDR3 reads in full as CASSLGSGNIQYF.

This clone was observed a handful of times. Being one base from a much bigger clone, this may be a read error. The CDR3 end lies 3 residues beyond the end of the read and is filled in from the germline J gene. This chain links TRBV19 with TRBJ1-4, with TRBD1 as a possible D gene (6 bases). The CDR3 sequence is 19 residues long. Germline V gene lookup returns CDR1 LNHDA and CDR2 SQIVND (reference sequence). The covered CDR3 bases are TGTGCCAGTACCCCTAGAAGGCCAGGGGAGCCATCAGGGGCCAACGTA. Its protein is CASTPRRPGEPSGANV. The whole CDR3 reads CASTPRRPGEPSGANVLFF.

The sample holds many counts of this clone. The CDR3 end is not reached by the read, which stops 3 residues before it; the germline J gene fills it in. J is TRBJ2-1 and V is TRBV5-1, with TRBD2 matching 11 bases. Germline V lookup: CDR1 SGHRS, CDR2 YFSETQ. This CDR3 contains 17 residues. After removal of 1 base from V and 0 bases from J, the junction contained 3 bases not matched to a gene. CDR3 bases read: TGCGCCAGCAGCTTGTCTACTAGCGGGAGCTCCTACAATGAG. It translates to CASSLSTSGSSYNE. The CDR3 as a whole reads CASSLSTSGSSYNEQFF.

The table lists this clone with many counts. The read ends 3 residues shy of where the CDR3 ends; the end is completed using the germline J gene. The J gene is TRBJ1-5, the V gene TRBV20-1; TRBD1 aligns across 7 bases. Germline lookup yields CDR1 DFQATT and CDR2 SNEGSKA (reference sequence). The CDR3 contains 14 residues. Trimming at V came to 6 bases and at J to 3 bases, leaving 8 bases not matched to a gene. The CDR3 protein is CSAPTGISNQPQHF. The covered CDR3 bases are TGCAGTGCGCCGACAGGGATCTCCAATCAGCCC.

This clone appeared many times. The sequenced part of the CDR3 DNA is TGCAGTGCTAGCCACAGGGGTGGCTATGGC. The encoded protein is CSASHRGGYG. In full, the CDR3 is CSASHRGGYGYTF. The gene calls are TRBV20-1 and TRBJ1-2; 7 bases match TRBD1. The DNA ends 3 residues before the CDR3 does, and the rest of the CDR3 is filled in from the germline J gene. Per germline, CDR1 DFQATT and CDR2 SNEGSKA (reference sequence). Trimming took 3 bases from V and 4 from J; bases not matched to a gene: 5. The CDR3 is made up of 13 amino acids.

Ten or more counts support this clone. The read stops 3 residues short of the end of the CDR3; the missing end is completed from the germline J gene. The V gene is TRBV30, the J gene TRBJ2-3, with 9 bases lining up with TRBD2. The CDR3 has 16 residues. Germline V gene sequence: CDR1 GTSNPN, CDR2 SVGIG (reference sequence). With 0 bases clipped from V and 3 bases from J, the junction kept 7 bases outside the gene matches. Incomplete CDR3 DNA: TGTGCCTGGAGTGTTAATGCGGGAGGGGGTACAGATACG. Translated: CAWSVNAGGGTDT. In full, the CDR3 reads CAWSVNAGGGTDTQYF.

In its sample, this clone was seen many times. The sequenced fragment ends 3 residues before the CDR3 boundary, so the rest is inferred from the germline J gene. This chain uses TRBV20-1 with TRBJ2-7; tentative D call: TRBD2 (5 bases). The V gene's germline CDR1 is DFQATT and CDR2 SNEGSKA (reference sequence). The length of the CDR3 is 13 residues. Trimming removed 3 bases at V and 2 bases at J, with 11 bases between. Partial CDR3 DNA: TGCAGTGCTAGGCCGAGGGCTCCCTACGAG. Residues: CSARPRAPYE. The whole CDR3 region reads CSARPRAPYEQYF.

This clone was seen repeatedly, ten times or more. The read stops 3 residues short of the end of the CDR3; the missing end is completed from the germline J gene. The chain recombines TRBV30 with TRBJ1-1; the D gene is possibly TRBD1 (6 bases). Trimming took 2 bases from V and 7 from J, leaving 11 bases between them. In germline, CDR1 is GTSNPN, CDR2 SVGIG (reference sequence). CDR3 length: 12 residues. This CDR3 is CAWSLGQSEAFF. The part of the CDR3 DNA that was read is TGTGCCTGGAGTCTCGGACAGAGTGAA.

Turning to this clone: The read finishes 3 residues shy of the CDR3 end, and the germline J gene is used to complete it. This chain connects TRBV7-3 to TRBJ1-2; TRBD1 matches 9 bases. Germline V gene data show CDR1 as SGHTA and CDR2 as FQGTGA. This CDR3 region has 16 residues. CDR3 DNA, as far as it was read: TGTGCCATTAACAGGGGGCAGGGCGTCCAAAAAGATACC. Protein: CAINRGQGVQKDT. The whole CDR3 sequence reads CAINRGQGVQKDTYTF.

This clone was seen at least ten times. The read finishes 3 residues shy of the CDR3 end, and the germline J gene is used to complete it. The chain joins TRBV10-3 to TRBJ1-2; 9 nucleotides align to TRBD1. The ends lost 0 bases at V and 0 bases at J; junction bases unmatched: 5. This CDR3 contains 17 residues. The germline gives CDR1 ENHRY, CDR2 SYGVKD. CDR3 in amino acids: CAISESQGQGANYGYTF. The DNA read from the CDR3 is TGTGCCATCAGTGAGTCGCAGGGACAGGGTGCTAACTATGGC.

This clone was observed at least ten times. The CDR3 goes on 3 residues after the read ends, and that part is filled in from the germline J gene. The chain combines TRBV12-3 or TRBV12-4 with TRBJ1-4; tentatively, D is TRBD1 (5 bases). Trimming stripped 5 bases from V and 7 bases from J, with 14 bases between. This CDR3 has 14 residues. CDR3 amino acids: CASSTGGRVEKLFF. The CDR3 DNA, read in part, is TGTGCCAGCAGTACCGGGGGGAGGGTTGAAAAA.

This clone was seen repeatedly, ten times or more. The read terminates 3 residues before the CDR3 end, so the remaining end is supplied by the germline J gene. The rearrangement joins TRBV20-1 to TRBJ2-7; possible D gene TRBD2, 6 bases. CDR3 length: 15 amino acids. Germline V lookup: CDR1 DFQATT, CDR2 SNEGSKA (reference sequence). Trimming took 3 bases from V and 1 from J, leaving 16 bases between them. CDR3 in amino acids: CSASVIPGGSYEQYF. CDR3 DNA (partial): TGCAGTGCTAGCGTTATCCCCGGAGGGTCCTACGAG.

This clone was seen many times. The read halts 3 residues ahead of the CDR3 end, with the missing end drawn from the germline J gene. The chain has TRBV7-9 and TRBJ2-7; D not resolved. This CDR3 has 14 residues. V was pared by 5 bases and J by 2 bases, with 13 bases between. Germline V gene data show CDR1 as SEHNR and CDR2 as FQNEAQ (reference sequence). CDR3 DNA, as far as it was read: TGTGCCAGCAGCCCAAAGACACGAACCTACGAG. Amino acid sequence: CASSPKTRTYE. The whole CDR3 protein reads CASSPKTRTYEQYF.

This clone was counted ten times or more. The read falls 3 residues short of the CDR3 end, and the missing part is taken from the germline J gene. The chain links TRBV20-1 to TRBJ2-3; 11 bases are shared with TRBD2. Losses at the gene ends were 3 bases for V and 6 bases for J; bases not matched to a gene: 5. The CDR3 totals 14 residues. Germline CDR1 DFQATT, CDR2 SNEGSKA (reference sequence). CDR3 DNA (partial): TGCAGTGCTAGGCCTAGCGGGAGGAGGGATACG. Protein product: CSARPSGRRDT. The whole CDR3 reads CSARPSGRRDTQYF.

This clone was observed at least ten times. The read falls 3 residues short of the CDR3 end, and the missing part is taken from the germline J gene. The chain uses TRBV20-1 and TRBJ2-4, with 7 bases identical to TRBD1. The V gene's germline CDR1 is DFQATT and CDR2 SNEGSKA (reference sequence). This CDR3 has 14 amino acids. With 6 bases clipped from V and 5 bases from J, the junction kept 10 bases outside the gene matches. The CDR3 sequence: CSATQDRAENIQYF. The CDR3 DNA, read in part, is TGCAGTGCCACTCAAGACAGGGCCGAAAACATT.

This clone was found many times. From the germline J gene comes the end of the CDR3, since the read stops 3 residues before it. This chain joins TRBV7-9 and TRBJ1-2, with TRBD1 matching over 8 bases. Unmatched junction bases numbered 5, after V lost 4 bases and J lost 4 bases. Germline lookup yields CDR1 SEHNR and CDR2 FQNEAQ (reference sequence). This CDR3 contains 14 residues. CDR3 DNA, as far as it was read: TGTGCCAGCAGCTCAGGACAGGGCGCCTATGGC. Its translation: CASSSGQGAYG. The entire CDR3 is CASSSGQGAYGYTF.

This clone was counted at least ten times. Read coverage stops 3 residues before the CDR3 terminus; the germline J gene supplies the remainder. This rearrangement joins TRBV2 to TRBJ2-5; D may be TRBD1 (6 bases). Per the germline V gene, CDR1 is SNHLY and CDR2 is FYNNEI. The V end was cut by 3 bases, the J end by 6 bases, with 11 bases between. The CDR3 extends over 13 amino acids. The CDR3 loop is CASSDVGAKTQYF. The CDR3 bases that were read are TGTGCCAGCAGTGATGTGGGGGCGAAGACC.

This clone was observed at least ten times. The CDR3 is cut off 3 residues early in the read; its end comes from the germline J gene. The J gene is TRBJ2-3, the V gene TRBV20-1; D is undetermined. There are 11 residues in the CDR3. In germline, CDR1 is DFQATT, CDR2 SNEGSKA (reference sequence). Trimming cost V 1 base and J 6 bases, with 5 bases left between them. The covered CDR3 bases are TGCAGTGCTAGAGGTCAGGATACG. It is translated as CSARGQDT. The full CDR3 reads CSARGQDTQYF.